The entry below describes one T cell receptor (beta chain). Researchers sorted participants into cohorts using their self-reported clinical history. The data stem from a study of blood T cell repertoires in COVID-19. The overall study: Sources were T cells, B-cell-depleted T cells, or PBMCs; the material itself was cDNA or gDNA.

The CDR3 is 13 amino acids. Per the germline V gene, CDR1 is SGHRS and CDR2 is YFSETQ. The V and J ends lost 3 bases and 3 bases respectively, with 9 bases between them. TCRdb's table, derived via immunoSEQ multiplex PCR, lists solely in-frame clones and lacks some. The table lists about 220,000 clones, 75% to 90% of them singletons. This TCR was recovered from a woman aged 18 to 35 in a cohort exposed to, infected with or recovered from COVID-19 (not recorded which). The sample taken for sequencing was PBMCs or T cells enriched from blood (not recorded which). V usage is TRBV5-1 and J usage is TRBJ1-2; D is possibly TRBD1 (5 bases). CDR3 coding DNA: TGCGCCAGCAGCTCCGGGGGAGACTATGGCTACACCTTC. Translation: CASSSGGDYGYTF.